A selection of T cell receptor beta chains follows, all from one sample in a study of human T cells and chemical hapten exposure. TCRdb itself ran the RACE reads through MiXCR, one entry per CDR3 protein. The table records 71,000 or so distinct CDR3 sequences, roughly 9.8% of them present only once. The sequencing here drew on whole blood, taken in connection with sensitization to the hapten diphenylcyclopropenone (DPC). These receptors were obtained from a middle-aged woman with alopecia areata. Some clones in this sample may be carry-over from other donors' samples. The CDR3 runs from the conserved cysteine through the conserved F or W. A D gene is named only where the DNA matches it firmly. Size is omitted from some rows. Given values are once, few, many or a class for expanded clones.

clone_size j_call v_call d_call cdr3_nt cdr3_aa
few TRBJ2-3 TRBV13 NA TGTGCCAGCAGCCTCGGGACCCGCACAGATACGCAGTATTTT CASSLGTRTDTQYF
many TRBJ1-6 TRBV27 NA TGTGCCAGCAGTTTATTACGTCCAGATTCACCCCTCCACTTT CASSLLRPDSPLHF
many TRBJ1-6 TRBV12-3/TRBV12-4 NA TGTGCCAGCAGGCCGCAAGGGACTTCACCCCTCCACTTT CASRPQGTSPLHF
once TRBJ2-2 TRBV5-6 TRBD1 TGTGCCAGCAGCTCCTCGATGGACAGGCGGAACACCGGGGAGCTGTTTTTT CASSSSMDRRNTGELFF
many TRBJ1-5 TRBV7-2 NA TGTGCCAGCAAGCAGGGGAATCAGCCCCAGCATTTT CASKQGNQPQHF
many TRBJ2-6 TRBV5-4 NA TGTGCCAGCAGCTTGGGCAGGGCCAGCGTCCTGACTTTC CASSLGRASVLTF
NA TRBJ1-2 TRBV5-1 NA TGCGCCAGCAGCTTGGCCGCCGAGACAGGCAGCTACACCTTC CASSLAAETGSYTF
many TRBJ1-3 TRBV20-1 NA TGCAGTGCTCCTCAACCGATCTGGGGAAACACCATATATTTT CSAPQPIWGNTIYF
NA TRBJ2-5 TRBV18 TRBD1 TGTGCCAGCTCACCGGGGGCAGGACAGGGAGCGACCCAGTACTTC CASSPGAGQGATQYF
many TRBJ1-1 TRBV16 NA TGTGCCAGCAGCCAAACTGGGGAGGGAGGTGAAGCTTTCTTT CASSQTGEGGEAFF
many TRBJ2-7 TRBV3-1 TRBD1 TGTGCCAGCAGCCATCCCCCGGGACAGAGAAGCTACGAGCAGTACTTC CASSHPPGQRSYEQYF
NA TRBJ1-3 TRBV3-1 NA TGTGCCAGCAGCCAAGTGGTTAAAAGCCCCCTCGGTGGAAACACCATATATTTT CASSQVVKSPLGGNTIYF
many TRBJ1-2 TRBV6-2/TRBV6-3 NA TGTGCCAGCCTTCCAGCTATGAACTATGGCTACACCTTC CASLPAMNYGYTF
few TRBJ2-3 TRBV6-2/TRBV6-3 NA TGTGCCAGCACCGAGAAGGGGAAGGCAGATACGCAGTATTTT CASTEKGKADTQYF
NA TRBJ2-3 TRBV12-3/TRBV12-4 NA TGTGCCAGCAGTTTACTGACGAGGACGCCGGGGAAAGATACGCAGTATTTT CASSLLTRTPGKDTQYF
many TRBJ2-7 TRBV11-3 TRBD2 TGTGCCAGCAGCTTCGGACTAGCGGGGTCCGAGCAGTACTTC CASSFGLAGSEQYF
NA TRBJ1-5 TRBV28 NA TGTGCCAGCAGTTCTATTACAGGGATTAGCAATCAGCCCCAGCATTTT CASSSITGISNQPQHF
NA TRBJ2-3 TRBV3-1 NA TGTGCCAGCAGCCAAGCGGGCTTCACAGATACGCAGTATTTT CASSQAGFTDTQYF
many TRBJ2-3 TRBV5-1 NA TGCGCCAGCAGCGAAACCACAGATACGCAGTATTTT CASSETTDTQYF
few TRBJ1-2 TRBV2 NA TGTGCCAGCAGGGGGGACACCACATACCCAAACTATGGCTACACCTTC CASRGDTTYPNYGYTF
many TRBJ2-1 TRBV28 TRBD2 TGTGCCAGCAGTTGGATATGGACTAGCGGGGGGAATGAGCAGTTCTTC CASSWIWTSGGNEQFF
few TRBJ2-7 TRBV28 NA TGTGCCAGCAGTTCCCGGGCGCTTACCCAATCCTACGAGCAGTACTTC CASSSRALTQSYEQYF
NA TRBJ1-2 TRBV5-8 NA TGTGCCAGCAGCTCCGCTGGCAGGGCCTATGGCTACACCTTC CASSSAGRAYGYTF
many TRBJ1-5 TRBV7-2 NA TGTGCCAGCAGCTTCACAGGGTATCAGCCCCAGCATTTT CASSFTGYQPQHF
many TRBJ1-4 TRBV12-3/TRBV12-4 NA TGTGCCAGCAGTTTCAATTTACCAACTAATGAAAAACTGTTTTTT CASSFNLPTNEKLFF
NA TRBJ2-2 TRBV6-5 NA TGTGCCAGCAGTTACCTGGGCCCGAACACCGGGGAGCTGTTTTTT CASSYLGPNTGELFF
few TRBJ1-2 TRBV5-1 TRBD1 TGCGCCAGCAGCTTGTCCGGGACAGGGTTGAATGGCTACACCTTC CASSLSGTGLNGYTF
many TRBJ1-6 TRBV6-5 NA TGTGCCAGCAGTTACGCCCAACAGGGTAGTAATTCACCCCTCCACTTT CASSYAQQGSNSPLHF
NA TRBJ2-7 TRBV11-2 TRBD1 TGTGCCAGCAGCGCCCGTGGGGGACAGGGGAGAAACGAGCAGTACTTC CASSARGGQGRNEQYF
many TRBJ2-1 TRBV7-9 TRBD2 TGTGCCAGCAGCAGAAGGACTAGCGGGGGCTCCTACAATGAGCAGTTCTTC CASSRRTSGGSYNEQFF
few TRBJ2-2 TRBV4-1 NA TGCGCCAGCAGCCAAGTAGGGGCAGCGAACACCGGGGAGCTGTTTTTT CASSQVGAANTGELFF
many TRBJ1-5 TRBV9 TRBD1 TGTGCCAGCAGCGTAGGGACAGGGAATCAGCCCCAGCATTTT CASSVGTGNQPQHF